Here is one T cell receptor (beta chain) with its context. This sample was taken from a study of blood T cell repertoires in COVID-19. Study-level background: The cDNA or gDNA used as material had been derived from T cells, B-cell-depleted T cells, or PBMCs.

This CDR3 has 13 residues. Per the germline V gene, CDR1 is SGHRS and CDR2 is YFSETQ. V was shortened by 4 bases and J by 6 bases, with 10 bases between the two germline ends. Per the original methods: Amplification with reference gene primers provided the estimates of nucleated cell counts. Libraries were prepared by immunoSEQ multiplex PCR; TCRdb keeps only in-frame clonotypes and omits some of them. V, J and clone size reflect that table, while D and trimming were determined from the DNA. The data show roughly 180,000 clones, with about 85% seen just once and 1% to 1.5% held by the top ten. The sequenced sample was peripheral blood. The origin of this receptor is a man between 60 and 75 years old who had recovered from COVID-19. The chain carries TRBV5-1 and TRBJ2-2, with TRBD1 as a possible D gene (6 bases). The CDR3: CASSGRGAGELFF. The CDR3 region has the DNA TGCGCCAGCAGCGGCAGGGGTGCCGGGGAGCTGTTTTTT.